The sequence of this T cell receptor beta chain was determined in a study of regulatory T cells in long-lasting Graves disease. Arm-PCR with iRepertoire HTBI primers amplified the CDR3 regions for these TCR beta libraries. TCRdb re-analysed the multiplex PCR reads in MiXCR, keeping a single row per CDR3 protein. The sample has some 300,000 distinct CDR3 sequences; more than 20% are singletons. This clonotype was seen a few times. Time point of the sample: persistent/refractory GD, antithyroid drugs over 5 years with positive TRAb. The authors made the TCR library using RNA they extracted from PBMCs. The peripheral blood volume drawn was approximately 9 milliliters, and it was collected into EDTA tubes. The CDR3 extends over 16 amino acids. The V end lost 5 bases, the J end lost 9 bases, and 26 bases lay between the germline ends. Germline CDR1 and CDR2: DFQATT and SNEGSKA (reference sequence).

This clonotype was sampled from a female donor with Graves disease. This chain links TRBV20-1 with TRBJ1-3, with D tentatively TRBD1 (5 bases). Sequenced material: peripheral blood mononuclear cells (PBMCs), taken when the disease was refractory, from a patient treated with antithyroid drugs. In DNA form, the CDR3 reads TGCAGTGCTCCCCTCACGGGTAGAGGGGTGGACGGCACCATATATTTT. This encodes CSAPLTGRGVDGTIYF.